The rows below give T cell receptor beta chains drawn from one sample of a study of blood T cell repertoires in COVID-19. Generated by immunoSEQ multiplex PCR, the TCRdb table keeps only in-frame clones and is missing some. The sample contains some 220,000 clones, nearly 85% of which appear only once. The sample taken for sequencing was peripheral blood. The receptors derive from a woman in her 30s with COVID-19, enrolled during active disease. Each CDR3 is given with its conserved first and last residue. A D gene is named only where the DNA matches it firmly. The size entry is marked missing in some rows and otherwise reads once, few, many or a size class.

v_gene	d_gene	j_gene	abundance	CDR3aa	CDR3nt
TRBV5-1	-	TRBJ1-4	-	CASSPQAGGNEKLFF	TGCGCCAGCAGCCCCCAGGCCGGCGGGAATGAAAAACTGTTTTTT
TRBV15	TRBD1	TRBJ2-7	-	CATSSRDRGRYEQYF	TGTGCCACCAGCAGCCGAGACAGGGGGCGATACGAGCAGTACTTC
TRBV6-1	-	TRBJ1-4	-	CASSELGGTNEKLFF	TGTGCCAGCAGTGAACTCGGGGGAACTAATGAAAAACTGTTTTTT
TRBV5-4	TRBD2	TRBJ2-1	once	CASSGGLAPEQFF	TGTGCCAGCAGCGGGGGACTAGCGCCAGAGCAGTTCTTC
TRBV4-3	-	TRBJ1-1	-	CASSQYIFNTEAFF	TGCGCCAGCAGCCAGTACATATTTAACACTGAAGCTTTCTTT
TRBV2	TRBD1	TRBJ2-7	-	CASSAPGQVRSSYEQYF	TGTGCCAGCAGTGCACCGGGACAGGTTAGGAGCTCCTACGAGCAGTACTTC
TRBV30	TRBD1	TRBJ1-1	-	CAWSVMGTAPEAFF	TGTGCCTGGAGTGTAATGGGGACAGCCCCAGAAGCTTTCTTT
TRBV11-3	TRBD1	TRBJ2-2	-	CASSPGQMSATGELFF	TGTGCCAGCAGTCCGGGACAGATGTCGGCCACCGGGGAGCTGTTTTTT
TRBV7-9	TRBD2	TRBJ2-3	-	CASSLALAGSTDTQYF	TGTGCCAGCAGCTTAGCACTAGCGGGGAGCACAGATACGCAGTATTTT
TRBV19	TRBD1	TRBJ1-6	-	CASGTGPNSPLHF	TGTGCCTCAGGGACAGGGCCTAATTCACCCCTCCACTTT
TRBV11-3	-	TRBJ2-1	-	CASSLLTGESANEQFF	TGTGCCAGCAGCTTATTGACGGGAGAATCGGCTAATGAGCAGTTCTTC
TRBV4-3	TRBD1	TRBJ2-7	-	CASSQVSGTGAYEQYF	TGCGCCAGCAGCCAAGTGTCCGGGACAGGGGCCTACGAGCAGTACTTC
TRBV3-1/TRBV3-2	TRBD2	TRBJ2-3	-	CASSQDASGGRDTQYF	TGTGCCAGCAGCCAAGACGCGAGCGGGGGGCGAGATACGCAGTATTTT
TRBV13	-	TRBJ1-5	-	CASSSGSNQPQHF	TGTGCCAGCAGCTCGGGGTCCAATCAGCCCCAGCATTTT
TRBV19	-	TRBJ1-3	-	CASSAGPRGNTIYF	TGTGCCAGTAGTGCAGGGCCAAGAGGAAACACCATATATTTT
TRBV9	-	TRBJ1-1	few	CASSNSPALGTNTEAFF	TGTGCCAGCAGCAATTCTCCCGCGCTGGGGACAAACACTGAAGCTTTCTTT
TRBV9	TRBD2	TRBJ2-7	-	CASSLSSGRDDAQYF	TGTGCCAGCAGCCTCTCTAGCGGGAGGGATGATGCGCAGTACTTC
TRBV19	-	TRBJ2-1	-	CASSIRGENYNEQFF	TGTGCCAGTAGTATAAGAGGCGAGAACTACAATGAGCAGTTCTTC
TRBV7-8	-	TRBJ2-7	-	CASSLGLPGYEQYF	TGTGCCAGCAGCTTAGGCCTCCCGGGCTACGAGCAGTACTTC
TRBV5-1	TRBD1	TRBJ1-5	-	CASSQTGTGSSNQPQHF	TGCGCCAGCAGCCAAACCGGGACAGGGTCTAGCAATCAGCCCCAGCATTTT
TRBV15	TRBD1	TRBJ1-4	-	CATSRGGTGSEKLFF	TGTGCCACCAGCAGAGGGGGGACAGGATCCGAAAAACTGTTTTTT
TRBV7-9	TRBD1	TRBJ2-2	-	CASSSPYDRDSNRSGELFF	TGTGCCAGCAGCAGCCCCTATGATCGGGACAGTAATAGGAGCGGGGAGCTGTTTTTT
TRBV5-1	TRBD1	TRBJ2-6	-	CASSLQGPRQGPQSGANVLTF	TGCGCCAGCAGCTTACAAGGACCGAGACAGGGGCCTCAGTCTGGGGCCAACGTCCTGACTTTC
TRBV30	-	TRBJ1-1	-	CAWTPLDSLKGEAFF	TGTGCCTGGACTCCCTTGGACAGCCTGAAGGGTGAAGCTTTCTTT
TRBV3-1/TRBV3-2	-	TRBJ2-7	many	CASSARDFSYEQYF	TGTGCCAGCAGCGCCCGGGACTTCTCCTACGAGCAGTACTTC
TRBV9	-	TRBJ1-1	-	CASSPPGPEAFF	TGTGCCAGCAGCCCCCCTGGGCCTGAAGCTTTCTTT
TRBV2	-	TRBJ2-3	-	CASKRDTDTQYF	TGTGCCAGCAAACGGGACACAGATACGCAGTATTTT